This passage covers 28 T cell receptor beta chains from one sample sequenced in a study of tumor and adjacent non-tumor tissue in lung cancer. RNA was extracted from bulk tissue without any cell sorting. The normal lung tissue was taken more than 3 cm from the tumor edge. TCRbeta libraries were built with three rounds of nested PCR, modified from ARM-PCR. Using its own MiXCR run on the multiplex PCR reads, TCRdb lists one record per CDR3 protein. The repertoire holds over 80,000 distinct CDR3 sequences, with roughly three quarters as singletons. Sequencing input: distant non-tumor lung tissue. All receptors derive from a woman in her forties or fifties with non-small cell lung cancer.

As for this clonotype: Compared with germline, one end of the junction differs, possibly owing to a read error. DNA of the CDR3: TGTTCCAGCAGACAGGGAGATCGTGGCTACATCTTC. Encoded protein: CSSRQGDRGYIF. The rearrangement uses TRBV6-1 and TRBJ1-2; 7 bases match TRBD1. The CDR3 is 12 residues long. Per germline, CDR1 MNHNS and CDR2 SASEGT.

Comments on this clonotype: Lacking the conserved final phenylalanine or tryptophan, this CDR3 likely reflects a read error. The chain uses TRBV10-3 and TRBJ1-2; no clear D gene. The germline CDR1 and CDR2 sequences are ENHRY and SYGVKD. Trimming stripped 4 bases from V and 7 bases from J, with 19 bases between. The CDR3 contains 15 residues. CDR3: CAISGSSRAEGGYTL. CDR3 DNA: TGTGCCATCAGTGGCTCGTCCCGGGCGGAAGGTGGCTACACCTTA.

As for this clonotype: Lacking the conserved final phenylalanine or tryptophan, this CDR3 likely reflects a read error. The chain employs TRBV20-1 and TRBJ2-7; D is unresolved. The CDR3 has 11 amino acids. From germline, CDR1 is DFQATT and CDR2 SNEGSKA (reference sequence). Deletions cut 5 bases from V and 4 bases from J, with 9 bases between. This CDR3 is CSAVYLYEQYY. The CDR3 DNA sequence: TGCAGTGCTGTCTACCTTTACGAGCAGTACTAC.

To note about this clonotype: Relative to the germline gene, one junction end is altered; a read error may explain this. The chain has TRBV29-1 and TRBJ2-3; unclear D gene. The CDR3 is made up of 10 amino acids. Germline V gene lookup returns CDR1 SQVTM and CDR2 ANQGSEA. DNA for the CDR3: TGCGGTGTTGTGCAACATACGCAGTATTTC. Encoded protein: CGVVQHTQYF.

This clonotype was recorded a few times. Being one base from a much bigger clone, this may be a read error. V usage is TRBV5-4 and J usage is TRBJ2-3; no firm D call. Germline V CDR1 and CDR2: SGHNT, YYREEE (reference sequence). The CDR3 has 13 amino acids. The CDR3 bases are TGTGTCAGCAGCTTGAAGCGAGGAGATACGCAGTATTTT. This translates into CVSSLKRGDTQYF. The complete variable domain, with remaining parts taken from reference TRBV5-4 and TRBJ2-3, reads ETGVTQSPTHLIKTRGQQVTLRCSSQSGHNTVSWYQQALGQGPQFIFQYYREEENGRGNFPPRFSGLQFPNYSSELNVNALELDDSALYLCVSSLKRGDTQYFGPGTRLTVL.

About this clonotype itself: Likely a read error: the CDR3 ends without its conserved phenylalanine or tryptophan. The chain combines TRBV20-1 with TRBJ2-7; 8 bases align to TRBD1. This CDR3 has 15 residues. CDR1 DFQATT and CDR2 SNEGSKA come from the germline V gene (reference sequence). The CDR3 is CSARSSGGADYKQYL. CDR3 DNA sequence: TGCAGTGCTAGGTCCTCAGGGGGCGCGGACTACAAGCAGTACTTA.

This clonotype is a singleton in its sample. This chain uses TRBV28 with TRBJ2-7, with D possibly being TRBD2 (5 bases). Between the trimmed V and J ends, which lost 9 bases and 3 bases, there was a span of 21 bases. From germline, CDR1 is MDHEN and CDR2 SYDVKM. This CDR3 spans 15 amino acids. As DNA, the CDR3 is TGTGCCAGTAGCTCGAGGACTGGCGGTCTCTACGAGCAGTACTTC. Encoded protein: CASSSRTGGLYEQYF. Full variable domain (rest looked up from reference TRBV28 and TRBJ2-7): DVKVTQSSRYLVKRTGEKVFLECVQDMDHENMFWYRQDPGLGLRLIYFSYDVKMKEKGDIPEGYSVSREKKERFSLILESASTNQTSMYLCASSSRTGGLYEQYFGPGTRLTVT.

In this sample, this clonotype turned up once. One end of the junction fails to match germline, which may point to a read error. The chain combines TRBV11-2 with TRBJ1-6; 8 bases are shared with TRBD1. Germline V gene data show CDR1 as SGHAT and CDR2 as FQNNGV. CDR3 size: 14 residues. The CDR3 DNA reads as TGTACCAGCAGCTTTGACAGGGGTAATTCAACCCTCCACTTT. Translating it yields CTSSFDRGNSTLHF.

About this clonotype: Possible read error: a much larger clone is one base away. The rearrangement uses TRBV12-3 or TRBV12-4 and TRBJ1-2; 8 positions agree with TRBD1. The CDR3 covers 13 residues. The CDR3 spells CASGQGLDYDYTF. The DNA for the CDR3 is TGTGCCAGCGGACAGGGTTTGGACTATGACTACACCTTC.

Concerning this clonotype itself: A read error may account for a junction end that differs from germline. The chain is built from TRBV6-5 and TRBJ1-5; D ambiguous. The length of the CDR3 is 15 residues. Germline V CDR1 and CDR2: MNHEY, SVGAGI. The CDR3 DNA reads TGTGCCAGTAAACGGACTCCGGGAGGCAATCAGACCCAGCATTTT. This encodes CASKRTPGGNQTQHF.

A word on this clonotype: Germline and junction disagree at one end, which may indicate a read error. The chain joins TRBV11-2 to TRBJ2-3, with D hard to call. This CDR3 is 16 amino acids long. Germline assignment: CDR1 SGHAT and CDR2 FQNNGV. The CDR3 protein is CTSSLGVSVGTDTQYF. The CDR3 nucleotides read TGTACCAGCAGCTTAGGTGTAAGTGTTGGGACAGATACGCAGTATTTT.

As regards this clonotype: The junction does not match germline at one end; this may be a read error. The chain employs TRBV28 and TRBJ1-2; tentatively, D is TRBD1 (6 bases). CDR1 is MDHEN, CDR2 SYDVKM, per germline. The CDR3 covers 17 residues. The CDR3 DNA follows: TGTGCAAGCAGTTTTTGGGCTACGCGGGACAAAAACTATGCCTACACTTTC. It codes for CASSFWATRDKNYAYTF.

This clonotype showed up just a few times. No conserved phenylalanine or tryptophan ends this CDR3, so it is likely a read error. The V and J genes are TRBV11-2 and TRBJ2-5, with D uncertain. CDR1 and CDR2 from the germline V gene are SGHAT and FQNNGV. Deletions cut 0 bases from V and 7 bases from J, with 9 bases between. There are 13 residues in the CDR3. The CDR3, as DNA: TGTGCCAGCAGCTTAGAGGGCCCGGGGACCCAGTACTCA. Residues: CASSLEGPGTQYS.

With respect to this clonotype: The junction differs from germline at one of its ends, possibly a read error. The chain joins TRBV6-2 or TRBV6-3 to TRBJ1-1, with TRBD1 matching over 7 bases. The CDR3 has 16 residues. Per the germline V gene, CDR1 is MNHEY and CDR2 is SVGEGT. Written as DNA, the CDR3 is TGTGCCAGCAGTTACGCCACAGGGGACATCGAAACTGAAGCTCTCTTT. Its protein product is CASSYATGDIETEALF.

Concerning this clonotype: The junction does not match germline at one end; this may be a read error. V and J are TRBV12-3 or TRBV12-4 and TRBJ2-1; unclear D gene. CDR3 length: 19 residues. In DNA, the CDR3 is TGTGCCAGCAGTTCCTTTAGGATCGTGATGGATAGCTCCCACAATGAGAAGTTCTTC. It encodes CASSSFRIVMDSSHNEKFF.

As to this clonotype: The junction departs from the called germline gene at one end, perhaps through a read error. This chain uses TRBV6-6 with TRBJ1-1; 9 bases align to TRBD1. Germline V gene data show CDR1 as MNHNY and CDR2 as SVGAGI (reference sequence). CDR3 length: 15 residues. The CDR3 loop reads CPSSSPTGGNTEAFF. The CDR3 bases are TGCCCCAGCAGTTCCCCGACAGGGGGTAACACTGAAGCTTTCTTT.

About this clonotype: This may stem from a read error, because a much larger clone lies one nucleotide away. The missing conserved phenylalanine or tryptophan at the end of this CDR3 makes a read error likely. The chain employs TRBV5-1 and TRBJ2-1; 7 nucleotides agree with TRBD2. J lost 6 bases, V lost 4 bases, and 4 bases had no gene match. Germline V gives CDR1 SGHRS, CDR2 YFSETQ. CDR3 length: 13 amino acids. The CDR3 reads CASSQGLGNEQFL. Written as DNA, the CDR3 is TGCGCCAGCAGCCAAGGACTAGGCAATGAGCAGTTCTTA.

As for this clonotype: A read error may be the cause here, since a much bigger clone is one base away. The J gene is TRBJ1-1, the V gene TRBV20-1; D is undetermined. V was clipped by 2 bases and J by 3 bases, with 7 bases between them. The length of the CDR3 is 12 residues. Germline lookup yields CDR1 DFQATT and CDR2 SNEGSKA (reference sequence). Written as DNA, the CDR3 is TGCAGTGCTAGAACATGGGACACTGAAGCTTTCTTT. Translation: CSARTWDTEAFF.

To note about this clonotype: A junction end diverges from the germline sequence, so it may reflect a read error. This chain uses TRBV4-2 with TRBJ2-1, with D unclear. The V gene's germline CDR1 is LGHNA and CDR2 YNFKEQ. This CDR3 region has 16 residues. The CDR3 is CVSSQEETGGYNEQFF. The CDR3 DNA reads TGTGTCAGCAGTCAAGAAGAGACTGGCGGCTACAATGAGCAGTTCTTC.

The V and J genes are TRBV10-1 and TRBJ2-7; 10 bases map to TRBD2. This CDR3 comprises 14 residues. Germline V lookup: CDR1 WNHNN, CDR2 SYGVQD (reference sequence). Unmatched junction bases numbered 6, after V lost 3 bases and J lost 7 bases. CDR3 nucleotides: TGCGCCAGCAGTGATCTAGCGGGAGTAGGTGAGCAGTACTTC. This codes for CASSDLAGVGEQYF.

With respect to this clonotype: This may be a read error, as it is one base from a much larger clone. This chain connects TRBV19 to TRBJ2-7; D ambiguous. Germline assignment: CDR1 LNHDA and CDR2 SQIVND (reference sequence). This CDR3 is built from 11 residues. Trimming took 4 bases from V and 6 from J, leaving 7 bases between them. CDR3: CASSTRSEQYF. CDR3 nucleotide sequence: TGTGCCAGTAGTACTCGAAGCGAGCAGTACTTC.

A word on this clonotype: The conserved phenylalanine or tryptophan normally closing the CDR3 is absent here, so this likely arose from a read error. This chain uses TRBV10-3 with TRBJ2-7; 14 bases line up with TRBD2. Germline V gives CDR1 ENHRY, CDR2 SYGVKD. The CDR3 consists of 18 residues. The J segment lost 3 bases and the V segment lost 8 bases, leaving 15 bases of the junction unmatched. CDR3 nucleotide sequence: TGTGCCATCTGTCCATCCGGGACTAGCGGGAGATCCCTCTACGAGCAGTACTCC. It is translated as CAICPSGTSGRSLYEQYS.

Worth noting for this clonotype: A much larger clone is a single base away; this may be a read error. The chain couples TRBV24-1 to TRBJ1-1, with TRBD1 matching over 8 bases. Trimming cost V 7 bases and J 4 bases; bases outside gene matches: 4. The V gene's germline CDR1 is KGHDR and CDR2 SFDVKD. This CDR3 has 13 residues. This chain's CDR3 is CATRQGVITEAFF. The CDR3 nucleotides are TGTGCCACCAGACAGGGGGTTATCACTGAAGCTTTCTTT.

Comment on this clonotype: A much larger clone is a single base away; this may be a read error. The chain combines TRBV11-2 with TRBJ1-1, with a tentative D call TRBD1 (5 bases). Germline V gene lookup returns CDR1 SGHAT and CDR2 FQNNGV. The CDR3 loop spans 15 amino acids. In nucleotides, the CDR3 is TGTGCCAGCAGCTTAGGAAGAGGGGTGAACACTGAAGCTCTCTTT. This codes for CASSLGRGVNTEALF.

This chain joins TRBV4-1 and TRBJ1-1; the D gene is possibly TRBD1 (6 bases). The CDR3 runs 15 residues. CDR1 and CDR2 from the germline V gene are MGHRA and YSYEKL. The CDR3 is CGSSQLRTENTEAFF. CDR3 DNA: TGCGGCAGTAGCCAACTTAGGACAGAGAACACTGAAGCTTTCTTT.

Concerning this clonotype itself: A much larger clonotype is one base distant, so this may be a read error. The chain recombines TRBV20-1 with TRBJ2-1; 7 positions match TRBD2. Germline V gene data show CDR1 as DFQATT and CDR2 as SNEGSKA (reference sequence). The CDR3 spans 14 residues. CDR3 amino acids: CSEKEAGNYNEQFF. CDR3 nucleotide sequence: TGCAGCGAGAAAGAAGCGGGAAACTACAATGAGCAGTTCTTC.

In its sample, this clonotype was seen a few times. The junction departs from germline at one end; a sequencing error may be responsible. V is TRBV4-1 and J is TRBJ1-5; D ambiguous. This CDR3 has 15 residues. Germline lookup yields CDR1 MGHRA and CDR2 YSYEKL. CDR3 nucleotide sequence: TGCGCCAGCTGCCAAGTTCCGGGGTCCAATCAGCACCAGCATTTT. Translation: CASCQVPGSNQHQHF.

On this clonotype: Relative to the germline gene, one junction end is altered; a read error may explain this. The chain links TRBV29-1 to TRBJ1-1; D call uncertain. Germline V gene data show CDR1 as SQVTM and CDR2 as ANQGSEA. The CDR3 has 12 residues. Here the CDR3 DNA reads TGCAGCGTTGTCCGGAGGGTGACTGAAACTTTCTTT. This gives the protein CSVVRRVTETFF.